This passage covers 10 T cell receptor beta chains from one sample sequenced in a study of regulatory T cells in long-lasting Graves disease. Time point in this sample: newly diagnosed GD, antithyroid drugs for less than 3 months. The TCR library was prepared using RNA isolated from PBMCs. Arm-PCR of CDR3 regions and iRepertoire HTBI primers were used to build TCR beta libraries. TCRdb recomputed calls from the multiplex PCR reads with MiXCR, one row per CDR3 protein. The sample lists some 460,000 distinct CDR3 sequences; 15% to 20% were seen once. The data also belong to a second study, concerning T cells in Graves' hyperthyroidism and ophthalmopathy.

The source material was peripheral blood mononuclear cells (PBMCs), sampled at new diagnosis, from a patient treated with antithyroid drugs. These receptors all stem from a man in his forties or fifties with Graves disease.

Only a few counts were recorded for this clonotype. A clone one base away is much larger, so this may be a read error. The chain employs TRBV20-1 and TRBJ2-1, with D possibly matching TRBD2 (6 bases). CDR3 length equals 15 residues. Germline values: CDR1 DFQATT, CDR2 SNEGSKA (reference sequence). Trimming removed 1 base from V and 7 bases from J, with 17 bases in between. CDR3 nucleotides: TGCAGTGCTAGAGGGATAGCGGAAGTGAGGAATGAGCAGTTCTTC. It is translated as CSARGIAEVRNEQFF.

This clonotype was found many times. The rearrangement links TRBV7-9 to TRBJ2-3; perhaps TRBD1 as D (6 bases). Looked up from germline, CDR1 is SEHNR and CDR2 is FQNEAQ (reference sequence). V lost 5 bases to trimming and J lost 8 bases, with 23 bases between them. The CDR3 covers 16 residues. In DNA, the CDR3 is TGTGCCAGCAGCCCAAGGGGTGGACAGCCCTTGGGTACGCAGTATTTT. Its translation is CASSPRGGQPLGTQYF.

Ten or more counts support this clonotype. The rearrangement links TRBV28 to TRBJ2-7; 9 bases align to TRBD2. The CDR3 loop spans 19 amino acids. Unmatched junction bases numbered 20, after V lost 6 bases and J lost 2 bases. Germline V CDR1 and CDR2: MDHEN, SYDVKM. The CDR3: CASRSLPAGSGSRTYEQYF. The CDR3 DNA reads TGTGCCAGCAGATCCCTCCCCGCGGGTAGCGGGAGTAGAACCTACGAGCAGTACTTC.

This clonotype was detected many times. The chain couples TRBV30 to TRBJ2-1; D is unclear. The CDR3 length is 12 residues. Trimming removed 0 bases from V and 15 bases from J, with 15 bases in between. Looked up from germline, CDR1 is GTSNPN and CDR2 is SVGIG (reference sequence). The CDR3 bases are TGTGCCTGGAGTGTACTAAGTGACCAAAGGTTCTTC. It specifies CAWSVLSDQRFF.

Ten or more counts support this clonotype. This sequence joins TRBV28 and TRBJ2-7; D remains unclear. V lost 10 bases and J lost 4, with 11 bases in between. This CDR3 is built from 11 residues. The germline gives CDR1 MDHEN, CDR2 SYDVKM. CDR3: CATHSVYEQYF. The CDR3 bases are TGTGCCACTCATTCGGTTTACGAGCAGTACTTC.

Comment on this clonotype: An end of the junction does not agree with germline; a read error may underlie this. This CDR3 is CASSYSRETQCF. The CDR3 nucleotides read TGTGCCAGCAGTTACTCGAGGGAGACCCAGTGCTTC. The rearrangement links TRBV6-5 to TRBJ2-5; D is perhaps TRBD2 (5 bases). The CDR3 is made up of 12 amino acids. Germline lookup yields CDR1 MNHEY and CDR2 SVGAGI.

This clonotype was counted a few times. The chain uses TRBV6-1 and TRBJ2-1; TRBD2 aligns across 8 bases. Per germline, CDR1 MNHNS and CDR2 SASEGT. This CDR3 comprises 14 residues. V dropped 6 bases and J dropped 7; count of bases not matched to a gene: 8. The CDR3 reads CASSAGTRGNEQFF. CDR3 DNA sequence: TGTGCCAGCAGCGCCGGGACTAGGGGGAATGAGCAGTTCTTC.

In its sample, this clonotype was seen a few times. This chain joins TRBV6-1 and TRBJ2-2; no firm D call. Germline loops: CDR1 MNHNS, CDR2 SASEGT. Trimming stripped 5 bases from V and 7 bases from J, with 11 bases between. The CDR3 loop spans 13 amino acids. CDR3 residues: CASSRPGGGELFF. The CDR3 DNA reads as TGTGCCAGCAGTCGCCCCGGTGGCGGGGAGCTGTTTTTT.

This clonotype was counted between two and nine times. The rearrangement joins TRBV13 to TRBJ2-3, with 7 bases aligning to TRBD2. Germline CDR1 is PRHDT and CDR2 is FYEKMQ (reference sequence). After removal of 0 bases from V and 4 bases from J, the junction contained 13 bases not matched to a gene. This CDR3 is built from 18 residues. In DNA form, the CDR3 reads TGTGCCAGCAGCTTAGGCGGGAGTGCGGGAGCACGGCCAGATACGCAGTATTTT. Translated, it gives CASSLGGSAGARPDTQYF.

V gene TRBV20-1 combines with J gene TRBJ2-3; 11 bases agree with TRBD2. The germline CDR1 and CDR2 sequences are DFQATT and SNEGSKA (reference sequence). The CDR3 is 15 amino acids. After removal of 3 bases from V and 2 bases from J, the junction contained 4 bases not matched to a gene. The CDR3 nucleotides are TGCAGTGCTAGCAGACTAGCGGGACACACAGATACGCAGTATTTT. Amino acids: CSASRLAGHTDTQYF.